This paragraph reports one T cell receptor (beta chain). It has no known antigen specificity. Per-base quality was not reported, and no clone a single base away is much larger than it. The data belong to a study of blood T cell repertoires in COVID-19 (dated by TCRdb to about 2020). Study-level background: Collaborator samples came from the United States, Italy and Spain and covered acute and convalescent phases of COVID-19. The prospective study material was composed of cDNA or gDNA derived from T cells, B-cell-depleted T cells, or PBMCs. The dataset comprised deeply sampled blood TCRbeta repertoires from subjects exposed to, actively infected with, or recovered from COVID-19. The repertoires were released in a freely available public database meant as a resource for research on the immune response to SARS-CoV-2. The samples were drawn from the first 160 participants of the ongoing ImmuneRACE study and from 950 to 1,500 subjects provided by 6 global collaborators. A de-identified subject ID, COVID-19 status, age in years and sex were almost always included in the sample metadata. Where available, HLA class I and class II types were taken from metadata supplied by the sample provider and were not determined by assay-based typing. The research as a whole found: The quantity of clinical and demographic metadata differed by source and by participant and was supplied without curation.

The immunoSEQ Assay, a bias-controlled multiplex PCR, was used to amplify TCRbeta CDR3 regions from genomic DNA. The paper's processing steps were these. Nucleated cell counts per sample were estimated from amplification of reference gene primers within the assay. To quantify the absolute abundance of each unique TCRbeta CDR3 rearrangement, sequence reads were collapsed and filtered. For each sample, productive Simpson clonality was calculated as the square root of Simpson's diversity index over productive rearrangements. The immuneACCESS repertoire file appears here via TCRdb, limited to in-frame rearrangements. These files lack a portion of the clones; in checked studies, under half of the deficit traces to unresolved V genes, and the cause of the others is not known. The V and J calls and the clone size are those of that table, but D and trimming were determined from the DNA. A total of approximately 16,000 clones appear in this sample, roughly nine tenths of them only once. Approximately 55% of the sample belongs to the ten largest clones.

V is trimmed back by 8 bases and J by 6 bases, and the junction contains 5 bases that no gene match accounts for. CDR1 and CDR2 are drawn from the germline V gene (reference sequence): LGHDT, YNNKEL. The CDR3 holds 13 amino acids from the cysteine to the phenylalanine. The read is trimmed to its CDR3 DNA, 39 bases read in frame from base 1. Whole blood was collected in K2EDTA tubes by collaborating institutions according to the institutions' own protocols. For TCRbeta analysis, collaborators shipped samples as frozen whole blood, isolated PBMCs, or DNA extracted from either of those sample types. Sequencing used peripheral blood. This TCR came from a man in his 60s with acute or convalescent COVID-19. The chain employs TRBV3-1 (or the pseudogene TRBV3-2) and TRBJ2-7; TRBD2 lines up with 12 middle nucleotides. This receptor carries the CDR3 CASGLAGGREQYF. The DNA sequence follows: TGTGCCAGCGGTCTAGCGGGGGGGCGCGAGCAGTACTTC.